This T cell receptor beta chain was captured in a study of blood T cell repertoires in COVID-19. CDR3 size: 17 residues. Germline V gene sequence: CDR1 KGHSH, CDR2 LQKENI. V was clipped by 0 bases and J by 1 base; unmatched bases: 7. Per the original data handling: The assay estimated nucleated cells by amplifying reference gene primers. TCRdb's copy holds only in-frame clones and misses some; the assay was immunoSEQ multiplex PCR. V and J calls and clone size are copied from that table; D and trimming were computed from the DNA. The sample gives 95,000 to 150,000 clones, almost 90% of which show up once; 3.5% to 4% is in the top ten.

The genes are TRBV18 and TRBJ1-1; TRBD1 agrees at 8 bases. The TCR comes from a woman aged 60-75 years with COVID-19, enrolled during active disease. Sequenced input: peripheral blood. CDR3 DNA: TGTGCCAGCTCACCACCAGGGACAGGAGTCGGGAACACTGAAGCTTTCTTT. Residues: CASSPPGTGVGNTEAFF.